Listed here is a single TCR beta chain. Its antigen is not known. Germline V gives CDR1 MDHEN, CDR2 SYDVKM. The length of the CDR3 is 17 residues. The sample is drawn from a study of CXCR3-negative and CXCR3-positive naive CD8 T cells. On the study more broadly: TRB reads totalled about 140 million, about 1.5 +/- 0.3 million per library.

Regarding the study as a whole: Within a donor, both naive subsets shared TRBV-TRBJ usage, unlike memory cells. Diversity ran similarly high across both naive subsets but far lower in memory CD8+ cells. CXCR3-expressing naive cells carried TRB CDR3s more hydrophobic than those of CXCR3-negative naive cells. No difference in surface CD5 was seen between naive subsets, and TCR strength was inferred from TRB CDR3 properties.

In preparing the TRB cDNA libraries, 5' RACE with UMI labels was used. TCRdb reprocessed the 5' RACE reads and keeps a single row for each CDR3 protein, giving no DNA. The sample has over 55,000 distinct CDR3 sequences; the top ten hold 0.5% to 0.6%. The clonotype originates from a human donor in good health. Some clones in this sample may be carry-over from other donors' samples. The specimen sequenced was naive CXCR3+ CD8+ T cells from blood. The sample's subset: CD45RO-CCR7+CD27+CD95- naive CD8+ T cells expressing CXCR3 (TNR3+). The rearrangement links TRBV28 to TRBJ2-1; TCRdb's D call of TRBD1 is untestable without DNA. The CDR3 here is CASSLPTGTPEGNEQFF.